This TCR beta chain stems from a study of T cells in localized non-small cell lung cancer. Study-wide results and caveats: Among blood samples, higher T cell density accompanied longer overall survival. One tumor region alone was sequenced, and heterogeneity therefore remains possible. It was uninvolved adjacent lung that showed the highest T cell clonality, exceeding tumor.

Clones were read by immunoSEQ multiplex PCR, and TCRdb kept only the in-frame ones, dropping some. The data contain 5,000 to 7,000 clones, less than 25% of them singletons. In germline, CDR1 is SGDLS, CDR2 YYNGEE. Trimming cost V 5 bases and J 10 bases; bases outside gene matches: 12. The CDR3 extends over 16 amino acids. About this clone: Its antigen is undetermined.

This sequence originates from a female donor over 55 with stage I lung adenocarcinoma. The sample was lung tumor tissue, taken before any cancer treatment. This chain uses TRBV9 with TRBJ2-1; TRBD2 aligns across 13 bases. In DNA, the CDR3 is TGTGCCAGCAGTACTCGGACTAGCGGGGGTTTATTGGAGCAGTTCTTC. Translating gives CASSTRTSGGLLEQFF. Supplemented by reference TRBV9 and TRBJ2-1, the full variable domain reads DSGVTQTPKHLITATGQRVTLRCSPRSGDLSVYWYQQSLDQGLQFLIQYYNGEERAKGNILERFSAQQFPDLHSELNLSSLELGDSALYFCASSTRTSGGLLEQFFGPGTRLTVL.